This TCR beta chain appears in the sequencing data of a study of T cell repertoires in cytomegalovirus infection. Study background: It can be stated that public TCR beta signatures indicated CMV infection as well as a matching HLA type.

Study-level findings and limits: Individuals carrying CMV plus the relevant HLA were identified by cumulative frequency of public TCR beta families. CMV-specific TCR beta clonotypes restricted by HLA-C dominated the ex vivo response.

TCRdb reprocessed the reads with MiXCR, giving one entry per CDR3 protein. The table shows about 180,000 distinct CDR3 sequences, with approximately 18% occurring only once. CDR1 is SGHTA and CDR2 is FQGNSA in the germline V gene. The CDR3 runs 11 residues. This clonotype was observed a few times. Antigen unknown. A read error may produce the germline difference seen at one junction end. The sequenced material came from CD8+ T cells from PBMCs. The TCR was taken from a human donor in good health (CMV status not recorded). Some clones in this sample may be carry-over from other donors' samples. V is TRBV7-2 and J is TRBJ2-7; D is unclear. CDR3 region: CASSSFYGQYF. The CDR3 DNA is TGTGCCAGCAGCTCATTTTACGGGCAGTACTTC. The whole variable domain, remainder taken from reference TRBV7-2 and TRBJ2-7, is GAGVSQSPSNKVTEKGKDVELRCDPISGHTALYWYRQSLGQGLEFLIYFQGNSAPDKSGLPSDRFSAERTGGSVSTLTIQRTQQEDSAVYLCASSSFYGQYFGPGTRLTVT.